This T cell receptor beta chain was observed in a study of T cell repertoires in cytomegalovirus infection. As for the study in general: Evidence of both CMV infection and a matching HLA type came from public TCR beta signatures.

MiXCR was run by TCRdb on the reads, yielding one entry per CDR3 protein. Among around 130,000 distinct CDR3 sequences listed, 7.5% to 9% were seen once. Study results and limitations: Cumulated frequencies of public TCR beta families served to identify carriers of CMV plus the relevant HLA. HLA-C-restricted TCR beta clonotypes specific for CMV led the ex vivo response.

Ten or more counts support this clonotype. The antigen is not known. The CDR3 covers 18 residues. Germline V gives CDR1 DFQATT, CDR2 SNEGSKA (reference sequence). The V gene lost 3 bases and the J gene lost 0 bases, with 21 bases spanning the gap. The sequence came from a human donor in good health (CMV status not recorded). Some clones in this sample may be carry-over from other donors' samples. The material sequenced was PBMCs. J is TRBJ2-1 and V is TRBV20-1; the D call may be TRBD1 or TRBD2 (5 bases each). CDR3 nucleotides: TGCAGTGCTAGGGCATCTATGGGACGCCAAAGCTCCTACAATGAGCAGTTCTTC. It is translated as CSARASMGRQSSYNEQFF.